This TCR beta chain was captured in a study of T cell responses to AZD1222 COVID-19 vaccine. Measured with immunoSEQ multiplex PCR; TCRdb has only the in-frame clones, and not every one. The top ten clones hold approximately 5.7% of a sample with roughly 150,000 clones, almost 90% of them seen once. The trim removed 4 bases at V and 6 bases at J, leaving 3 bases unmatched. The CDR3 sequence is 14 residues long. Looked up from germline, CDR1 is SEHNR and CDR2 is FQNEAQ (reference sequence). The study, taken as a whole, reports: Only a handful of people who got AZD1222 tested seropositive at baseline. Spike regions recognized by vaccine-associated CD4 TCRs spanned the protein, led by 160-218 and 743-854.

As for this clone: What it recognizes is unknown.

Sequenced material: peripheral blood, taken on day 0 of AZD1222 vaccination. The sequence derives from an adult in good health. The chain is built from TRBV7-9 and TRBJ1-5; 10 bases are a match to TRBD1. For the CDR3, the DNA is TGTGCCAGCAGCTCGGGACAGGGGTCTCAGCCCCAGCATTTT. Residues: CASSSGQGSQPQHF.